This is a list of T cell receptor beta chains from one sample in a study of blood T cell repertoires in COVID-19. TCRdb's table, derived via immunoSEQ multiplex PCR, lists solely in-frame clones and lacks some. The data contain under 500,000 clones, 85% to 90% of them singletons. The material sequenced was PBMCs or T cells enriched from blood (not recorded which). All receptors derive from a man aged 25 to 45 who had recovered from COVID-19. CDR3s include the opening cysteine and the closing phenylalanine or tryptophan. A D gene is named only where the DNA matches it firmly. Only part of the rows carry a size: once, few, many, or a class if the clone is expanded.

CDR3: CASSLAGEAGYTF
DNA: TGTGCCAGCAGCTTAGCAGGGGAGGCGGGCTACACCTTC
J: TRBJ1-2
size: NA
D: NA
V: TRBV7-8

CDR3: CACNLAYNEQFF
DNA: TGTGCCTGTAATCTAGCGTACAATGAGCAGTTCTTC
J: TRBJ2-1
size: few
D: NA
V: TRBV30

CDR3: CATTSPGTDTQYF
DNA: TGTGCCACAACTAGTCCCGGCACAGATACGCAGTATTTT
J: TRBJ2-3
size: NA
D: NA
V: TRBV10-3

CDR3: CASSEANGLQGIPDTQYF
DNA: TGTGCCAGCAGTGAAGCAAATGGGTTACAGGGGATACCAGATACGCAGTATTTT
J: TRBJ2-3
size: NA
D: TRBD1
V: TRBV2

CDR3: CASSLDGGGSDTQYF
DNA: TGTGCCAGCAGCTTAGATGGAGGAGGGTCAGATACGCAGTATTTT
J: TRBJ2-3
size: NA
D: NA
V: TRBV11-3

CDR3: CASSFAGGTYEQYF
DNA: TGCGCCAGCAGCTTCGCAGGGGGAACCTACGAGCAGTACTTC
J: TRBJ2-7
size: NA
D: TRBD1
V: TRBV5-1

CDR3: CATTGNTGELFF
DNA: TGTGCCACCACGGGGAACACCGGGGAGCTGTTTTTT
J: TRBJ2-2
size: many
D: NA
V: TRBV24-1

CDR3: CASSESLLAGLGNEQFF
DNA: TGCGCCAGCAGTGAGTCTCTATTAGCGGGACTTGGGAATGAGCAGTTCTTC
J: TRBJ2-1
size: NA
D: TRBD2
V: TRBV10-2

CDR3: CSVEEAGKSTDTQYF
DNA: TGCAGCGTTGAAGAGGCAGGGAAGAGTACAGATACGCAGTATTTT
J: TRBJ2-3
size: NA
D: NA
V: TRBV29-1

CDR3: CASSVDSNQPQHF
DNA: TGTGCCAGCAGTGTAGATAGCAATCAGCCCCAGCATTTT
J: TRBJ1-5
size: NA
D: NA
V: TRBV2

CDR3: CASGLVDFGEQFF
DNA: TGTGCTAGTGGTTTGGTCGACTTTGGTGAGCAGTTCTTC
J: TRBJ2-1
size: NA
D: NA
V: TRBV12-5

CDR3: CASSRAYEQYF
DNA: TGTGCCAGCAGCCGTGCCTACGAGCAGTACTTC
J: TRBJ2-7
size: few
D: NA
V: TRBV12-3/TRBV12-4

CDR3: CACGGQPQHF
DNA: TGTGCCTGTGGGGGCCAGCCCCAGCATTTT
J: TRBJ1-5
size: few
D: NA
V: TRBV30

CDR3: CASSGGVPQHF
DNA: TGTGCCAGCAGTGGGGGCGTGCCCCAGCATTTT
J: TRBJ1-5
size: NA
D: NA
V: TRBV12-3/TRBV12-4

CDR3: CSGSLAVNTGELFF
DNA: TGCAGCGGTAGTCTAGCGGTGAACACCGGGGAGCTGTTTTTT
J: TRBJ2-2
size: NA
D: TRBD2
V: TRBV29-1

CDR3: CASSPMEGTNEKLFF
DNA: TGTGCCAGCTCACCAATGGAGGGGACTAATGAAAAACTGTTTTTT
J: TRBJ1-4
size: NA
D: NA
V: TRBV18

CDR3: CASSQDGDGTYEQYF
DNA: TGCGCCAGCAGCCAAGATGGTGACGGGACCTACGAGCAGTACTTC
J: TRBJ2-7
size: NA
D: NA
V: TRBV4-1

CDR3: CASSLGGNPQETQYF
DNA: TGTGCCAGCAGTTTGGGCGGGAACCCTCAAGAGACCCAGTACTTC
J: TRBJ2-5
size: NA
D: NA
V: TRBV28

CDR3: CASSPVTGGVGSPLHF
DNA: TGTGCCAGCAGCCCTGTGACAGGGGGCGTTGGATCACCCCTCCACTTT
J: TRBJ1-6
size: few
D: TRBD1
V: TRBV9

CDR3: CASSDTASGRVDEQFF
DNA: TGTGCCAGCAGTGACACGGCTAGCGGGAGGGTGGATGAGCAGTTCTTC
J: TRBJ2-1
size: NA
D: TRBD2
V: TRBV6-4

CDR3: CASSPGLSGEKLFF
DNA: TGTGCCAGCAGCCCAGGGCTCTCCGGTGAAAAACTGTTTTTT
J: TRBJ1-4
size: NA
D: NA
V: TRBV9

CDR3: CASSSPDRYGYTF
DNA: TGTGCCAGCAGTTCCCCGGACAGGTATGGCTACACCTTC
J: TRBJ1-2
size: once
D: TRBD1
V: TRBV28

CDR3: CASSPSAGAAPYNEQFF
DNA: TGTGCCAGCAGTCCGTCCGCGGGGGCGGCCCCTTACAATGAGCAGTTCTTC
J: TRBJ2-1
size: NA
D: NA
V: TRBV27

CDR3: CASSQWTGDEAFF
DNA: TGTGCCAGCAGCCAATGGACAGGAGATGAAGCTTTCTTT
J: TRBJ1-1
size: NA
D: TRBD1
V: TRBV3-1/TRBV3-2

CDR3: CASSPSTSGRYYEQYF
DNA: TGTGCCAGCAGCCCCTCGACTAGCGGGAGATATTACGAGCAGTACTTC
J: TRBJ2-7
size: NA
D: TRBD2
V: TRBV27

CDR3: CASSLSGSYEQYF
DNA: TGTGCCAGCAGCTTATCCGGGTCCTACGAGCAGTACTTC
J: TRBJ2-7
size: NA
D: NA
V: TRBV7-2

CDR3: CASSSQTGNGYTF
DNA: TGTGCCAGCAGTTCGCAGACGGGGAATGGCTACACCTTC
J: TRBJ1-2
size: NA
D: NA
V: TRBV12-3/TRBV12-4

CDR3: CAVNRAGNTIYF
DNA: TGTGCCGTAAACAGGGCTGGAAACACCATATATTTT
J: TRBJ1-3
size: NA
D: NA
V: TRBV10-3

CDR3: CASSRFGISGGALYSPLHF
DNA: TGTGCCAGCAGCCGATTTGGGATCTCAGGGGGCGCCTTGTATTCACCCCTCCACTTT
J: TRBJ1-6
size: NA
D: TRBD1
V: TRBV14

CDR3: CASSPNWATEAFF
DNA: TGTGCCAGCAGTCCCAATTGGGCCACTGAAGCTTTCTTT
J: TRBJ1-1
size: NA
D: NA
V: TRBV27

CDR3: CASSLAGGPRDNEQFF
DNA: TGTGCCAGTAGTTTAGCGGGAGGGCCTCGGGACAATGAGCAGTTCTTC
J: TRBJ2-1
size: NA
D: TRBD2
V: TRBV19